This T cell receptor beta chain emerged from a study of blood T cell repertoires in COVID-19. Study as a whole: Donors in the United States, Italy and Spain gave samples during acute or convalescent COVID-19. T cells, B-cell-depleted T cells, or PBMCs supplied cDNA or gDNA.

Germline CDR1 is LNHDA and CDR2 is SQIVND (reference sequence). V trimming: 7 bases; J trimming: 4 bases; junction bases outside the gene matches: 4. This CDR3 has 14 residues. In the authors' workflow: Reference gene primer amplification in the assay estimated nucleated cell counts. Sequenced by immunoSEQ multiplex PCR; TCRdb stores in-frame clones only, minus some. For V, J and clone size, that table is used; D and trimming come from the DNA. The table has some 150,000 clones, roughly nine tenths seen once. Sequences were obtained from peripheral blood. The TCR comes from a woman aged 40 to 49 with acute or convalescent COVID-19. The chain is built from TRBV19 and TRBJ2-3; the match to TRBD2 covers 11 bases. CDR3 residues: CASKLAGVSDTQYF. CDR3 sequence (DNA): TGTGCCAGTAAACTAGCGGGAGTATCAGATACGCAGTATTTT.